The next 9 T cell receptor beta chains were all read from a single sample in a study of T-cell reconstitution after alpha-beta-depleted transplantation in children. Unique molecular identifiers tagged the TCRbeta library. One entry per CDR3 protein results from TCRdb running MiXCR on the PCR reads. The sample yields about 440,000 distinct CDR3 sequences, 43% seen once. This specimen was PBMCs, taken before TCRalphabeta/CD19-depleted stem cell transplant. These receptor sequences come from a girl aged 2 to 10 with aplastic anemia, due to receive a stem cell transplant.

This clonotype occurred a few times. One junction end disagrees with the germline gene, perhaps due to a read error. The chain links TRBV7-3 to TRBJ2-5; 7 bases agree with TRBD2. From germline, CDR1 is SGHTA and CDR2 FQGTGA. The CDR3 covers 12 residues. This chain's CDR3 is CASSPPHGLVNF. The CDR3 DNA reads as TGTGCCAGCAGCCCCCCACACGGACTAGTCAACTTC. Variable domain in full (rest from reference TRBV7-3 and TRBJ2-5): GAGVSQTPSNKVTEKGKYVELRCDPISGHTALYWYRQSLGQGPEFLIYFQGTGAADDSGLPNDRFFAVRPEGSVSTLKIQRTERGDSAVYLCASSPPHGLVNFGPGTRLLVL.

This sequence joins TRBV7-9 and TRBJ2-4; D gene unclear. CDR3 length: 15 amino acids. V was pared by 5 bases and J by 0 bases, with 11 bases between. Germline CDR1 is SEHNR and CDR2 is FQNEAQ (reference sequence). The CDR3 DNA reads TGTGCCAGCAGCCTTCGTTCGGGAGCCAAAAACATTCAGTACTTC. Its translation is CASSLRSGAKNIQYF.

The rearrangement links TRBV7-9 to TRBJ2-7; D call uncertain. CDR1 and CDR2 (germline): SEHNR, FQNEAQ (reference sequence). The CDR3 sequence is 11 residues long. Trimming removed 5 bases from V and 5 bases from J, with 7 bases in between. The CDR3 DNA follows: TGTGCCAGCAGCCCGATCAACGAGCAGTACTTC. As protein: CASSPINEQYF.

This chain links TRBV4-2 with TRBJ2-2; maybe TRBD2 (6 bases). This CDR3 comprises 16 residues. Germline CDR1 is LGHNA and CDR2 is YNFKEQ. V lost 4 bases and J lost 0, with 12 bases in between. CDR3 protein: CASSPGPGANTGELFF. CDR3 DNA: TGTGCCAGCAGCCCGGGTCCGGGGGCGAACACCGGGGAGCTGTTTTTT.

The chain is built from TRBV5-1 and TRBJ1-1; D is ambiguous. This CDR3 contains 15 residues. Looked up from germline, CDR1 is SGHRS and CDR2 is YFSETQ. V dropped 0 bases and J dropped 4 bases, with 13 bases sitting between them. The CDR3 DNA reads TGCGCCAGCAGCTTGGGGGGATCTCGTGGCACTGAAGCTTTCTTT. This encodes CASSLGGSRGTEAFF.

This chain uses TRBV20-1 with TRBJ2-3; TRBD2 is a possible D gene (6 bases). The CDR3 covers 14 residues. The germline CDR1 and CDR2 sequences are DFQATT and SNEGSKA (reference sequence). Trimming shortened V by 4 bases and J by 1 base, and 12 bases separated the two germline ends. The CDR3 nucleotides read TGCAGTGCTACGGCGGGGTATGGCACAGATACGCAGTATTTT. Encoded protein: CSATAGYGTDTQYF.

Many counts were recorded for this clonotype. CDR3 protein: CASSKGDSPLHF. CDR3 nucleotides: TGTGCCAGCAGCAAAGGGGATTCACCCCTCCACTTT. The V call is TRBV21-1, the J call TRBJ1-6. TRBV21-1 is a listed pseudogene. The CDR3 has 12 amino acids.

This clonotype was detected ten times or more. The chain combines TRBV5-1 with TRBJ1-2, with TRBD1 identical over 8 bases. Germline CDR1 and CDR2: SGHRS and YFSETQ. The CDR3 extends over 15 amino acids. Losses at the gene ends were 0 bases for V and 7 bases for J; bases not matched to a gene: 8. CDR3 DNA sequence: TGCGCCAGCAGCTTGGCGGACAGGGAAGGCTCTGGCTACACCTTC. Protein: CASSLADREGSGYTF. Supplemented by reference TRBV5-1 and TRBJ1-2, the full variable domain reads KAGVTQTPRYLIKTRGQQVTLSCSPISGHRSVSWYQQTPGQGLQFLFEYFSETQRNKGNFPGRFSGRQFSNSRSEMNVSTLELGDSALYLCASSLADREGSGYTFGSGTRLTVV.

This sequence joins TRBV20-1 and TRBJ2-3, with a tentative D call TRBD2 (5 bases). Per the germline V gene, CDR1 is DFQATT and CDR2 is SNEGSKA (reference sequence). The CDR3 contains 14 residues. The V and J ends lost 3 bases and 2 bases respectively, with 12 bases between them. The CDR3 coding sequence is TGCAGTGCTAGCTTTCGGGAAAACACAGATACGCAGTATTTT. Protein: CSASFRENTDTQYF.